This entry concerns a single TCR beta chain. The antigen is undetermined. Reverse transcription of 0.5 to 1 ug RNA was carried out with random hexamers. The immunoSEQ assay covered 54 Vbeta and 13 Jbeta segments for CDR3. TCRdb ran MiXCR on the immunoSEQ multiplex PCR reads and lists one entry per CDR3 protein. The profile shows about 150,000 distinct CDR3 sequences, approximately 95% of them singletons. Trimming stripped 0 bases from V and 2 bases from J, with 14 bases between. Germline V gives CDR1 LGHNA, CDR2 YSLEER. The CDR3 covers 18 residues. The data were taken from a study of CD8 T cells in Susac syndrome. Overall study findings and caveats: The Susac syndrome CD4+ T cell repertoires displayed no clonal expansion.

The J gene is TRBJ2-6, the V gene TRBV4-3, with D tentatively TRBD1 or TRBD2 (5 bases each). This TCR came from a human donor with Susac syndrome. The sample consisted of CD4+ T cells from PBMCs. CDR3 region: CASSQDGGLSPGANVLTF. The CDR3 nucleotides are TGCGCCAGCAGCCAAGATGGGGGTCTCAGCCCTGGGGCCAACGTCCTGACTTTC.